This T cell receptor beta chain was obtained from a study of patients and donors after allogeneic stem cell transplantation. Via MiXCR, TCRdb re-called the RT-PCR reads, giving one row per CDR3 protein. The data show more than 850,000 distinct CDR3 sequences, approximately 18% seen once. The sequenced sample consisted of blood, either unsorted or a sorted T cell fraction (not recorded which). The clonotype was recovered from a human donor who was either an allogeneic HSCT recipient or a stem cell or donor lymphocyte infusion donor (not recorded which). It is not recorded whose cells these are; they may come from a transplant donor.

CDR3 loop: CASSKGGLCNQPQHF. The CDR3 bases are TGTGCCAGCAGCAAAGGGGGTTTGTGCAATCAGCCCCAGCATTTT. The V gene is TRBV21-1, the J gene TRBJ1-5. TRBV21-1 is described as a pseudogene. This CDR3 comprises 15 residues.